This entry concerns a single TCR beta chain. Its antigen is not known. TCRdb independently ran MiXCR on the RT-PCR reads; one entry per CDR3 protein. The table records approximately 520,000 distinct CDR3 sequences, about 25% of them present only once. This CDR3 has 14 amino acids. Trimming took 0 bases from V and 6 from J, leaving 9 bases between them. The germline CDR1 and CDR2 sequences are MGHRA and YSYEKL. The sample is drawn from a study of response to subunit inactivated influenza vaccine. Study findings and constraints: The authors suggested that few new T cells are recruited per seasonal influenza vaccination.

The sequencing used CD4+ T cells sorted from PBMCs, collected about 5 days after vaccination. The chain links TRBV4-1 to TRBJ2-1; no firm D call. The sequence derives from a man aged 50-60 years who received an inactivated influenza vaccine. CDR3 sequence (DNA): TGCGCCAGCAGCCAAGATGAAAACTTCAATGAGCAGTTCTTC. Translation gives CASSQDENFNEQFF.